These 11 T cell receptor beta chains came from one sample sequenced in a study of cytomegalovirus exposure and HLA in healthy donors. With 60 Vbeta and 13 Jbeta primers, the PCR was carried out. Data came from immunoSEQ multiplex PCR; TCRdb stores just in-frame clones and leaves some out. This table holds 180,000 or so clones, about 80% found once. The sample consisted of PBMCs. These receptors came from a woman younger than 45 in good health and CMV-seronegative.

This rearrangement joins TRBV5-1 to TRBJ2-1; 12 bases map to TRBD2. Trimming at V came to 3 bases and at J to 15 bases, leaving 13 bases not matched to a gene. The germline gives CDR1 SGHRS, CDR2 YFSETQ. There are 15 residues in the CDR3. Here the CDR3 reads CASSSTSGGPRVRFF. The CDR3 nucleotides read TGCGCCAGCAGCTCTACTAGCGGGGGGCCTCGTGTGCGGTTCTTC.

This clone was recorded only once. The V gene is TRBV13, the J gene TRBJ2-7; a weak D match, TRBD1 (7 bases). The V end was cut by 1 base, the J end by 5 bases, with 30 bases between. Germline CDR1 is PRHDT and CDR2 is FYEKMQ (reference sequence). The CDR3 totals 20 residues. CDR3 DNA: TGTGCCAGCAGCTTAGTTTTAGGAGCTCTCAGGGGGACTCTTACGAACGAGCAGTACTTC. It yields the protein CASSLVLGALRGTLTNEQYF.

The J gene is TRBJ2-5, the V gene TRBV6-8; 12 positions match TRBD2. Germline V gene data show CDR1 as MNHGY and CDR2 as SAAAGT. V gave up 6 bases and J gave up 0 bases; unmatched junction bases: 2. The CDR3 extends over 15 amino acids. CDR3 coding DNA: TGTGCCAGCAGACTAGCGGGGGGCTACCAAGAGACCCAGTACTTC. Its translation is CASRLAGGYQETQYF.

In this sample, this clone turned up a few times. The chain combines TRBV5-6 with TRBJ1-1; D is possibly TRBD1 (6 bases). Germline CDR1 SGHDT, CDR2 YYEEEE. The CDR3 runs to 12 residues. V was clipped by 5 bases and J by 8 bases, with 13 bases between them. The CDR3 loop is CASRGQPREAFF. The CDR3 nucleotides are TGTGCCAGCAGAGGACAGCCTCGGGAAGCTTTCTTT.

J is TRBJ2-3 and V is TRBV5-1, with 7 bases lining up with TRBD1. Germline V CDR1 and CDR2: SGHRS, YFSETQ. The trim removed 3 bases at V and 0 bases at J, leaving 10 bases unmatched. CDR3 length equals 17 residues. The CDR3 coding sequence is TGCGCCAGCAGCTCATACCCACAGGGGACGAGCACAGATACGCAGTATTTT. This gives the protein CASSSYPQGTSTDTQYF.

The chain employs TRBV7-9 and TRBJ1-5; D is uncertain. Per the germline V gene, CDR1 is SEHNR and CDR2 is FQNEAQ (reference sequence). V shed 3 bases and J shed 1 base, with 10 bases lying between them. CDR3 length equals 15 residues. DNA for the CDR3: TGTGCCAGCAGCTTGACGGGGTCCAGCAATCAGCCCCAGCATTTT. This codes for CASSLTGSSNQPQHF. Supplemented by reference TRBV7-9 and TRBJ1-5, the full variable domain reads DTGVSQNPRHKITKRGQNVTFRCDPISEHNRLYWYRQTLGQGPEFLTYFQNEAQLEKSRLLSDRFSAERPKGSFSTLEIQRTEQGDSAMYLCASSLTGSSNQPQHFGDGTRLSIL.

The V gene is TRBV5-4, the J gene TRBJ2-3, with a tentative D call TRBD2 (6 bases). The CDR3 extends over 16 amino acids. In germline, CDR1 is SGHNT, CDR2 YYREEE (reference sequence). V was pared by 0 bases and J by 0 bases, with 11 bases between. The CDR3 nucleotides are TGTGCCAGCAGCTTGGGGCGGGATGGAAGCACAGATACGCAGTATTTT. This gives the protein CASSLGRDGSTDTQYF.

This chain links TRBV6-1 with TRBJ2-7; TRBD2 matches 8 bases. The CDR3 length is 15 residues. V lost 6 bases to trimming and J lost 5 bases; unmatched junction nucleotides: 12. CDR1 is MNHNS and CDR2 is SASEGT in the germline V gene. In DNA, the CDR3 is TGTGCCAGCAGGCGACTAGCGCCGTCTTCCCACGAGCAGTACTTC. Amino acids: CASRRLAPSSHEQYF.

This chain connects TRBV7-9 to TRBJ2-1; perhaps TRBD1 as D (6 bases). V gave up 1 base and J gave up 8 bases, with 15 bases separating them. Germline loops: CDR1 SEHNR, CDR2 FQNEAQ (reference sequence). The CDR3 has 15 amino acids. The chain's CDR3 is CASSLGQVFRYEQFF. In DNA, the CDR3 is TGTGCCAGCAGCTTAGGACAGGTCTTTCGTTATGAGCAGTTCTTC.

The V gene is TRBV10-3, the J gene TRBJ2-5; TRBD1 agrees at 10 bases. The length of the CDR3 is 15 residues. The germline V gene has CDR1 ENHRY and CDR2 SYGVKD. After removal of 2 bases from V and 3 bases from J, the junction contained 3 bases not matched to a gene. In DNA form, the CDR3 reads TGTGCCATCAGTGAGCCGGGACAGGGGAAAGAGACCCAGTACTTC. It specifies CAISEPGQGKETQYF.

This clone was seen more than once but under ten times. The V gene is TRBV4-1, the J gene TRBJ1-4, with unresolved D. Deletions cut 2 bases from V and 5 bases from J, with 12 bases between. CDR1 is MGHRA, CDR2 YSYEKL, per germline. This CDR3 has 15 amino acids. The CDR3, as DNA: TGCGCCAGCAGCCAATATACAGAAGCAAATGAAAAACTGTTTTTT. Translation gives CASSQYTEANEKLFF.